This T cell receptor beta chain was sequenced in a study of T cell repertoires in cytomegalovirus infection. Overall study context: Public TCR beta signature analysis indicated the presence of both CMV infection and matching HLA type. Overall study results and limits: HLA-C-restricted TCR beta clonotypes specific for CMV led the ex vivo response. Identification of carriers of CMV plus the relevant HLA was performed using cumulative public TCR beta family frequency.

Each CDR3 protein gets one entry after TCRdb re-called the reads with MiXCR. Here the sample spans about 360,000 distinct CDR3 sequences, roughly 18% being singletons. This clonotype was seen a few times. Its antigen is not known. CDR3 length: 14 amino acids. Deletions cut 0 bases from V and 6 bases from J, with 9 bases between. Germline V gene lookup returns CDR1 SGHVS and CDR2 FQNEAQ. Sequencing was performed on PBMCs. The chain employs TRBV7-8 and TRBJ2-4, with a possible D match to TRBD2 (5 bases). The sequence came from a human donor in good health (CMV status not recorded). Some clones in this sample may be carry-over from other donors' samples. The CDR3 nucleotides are TGTGCCAGCAGCTTAGCCCACCGGGGAAACATTCAGTACTTC. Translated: CASSLAHRGNIQYF.